This T cell receptor (beta chain) was identified during a study of cytomegalovirus exposure and HLA in healthy donors. In the PCR, 60 Vbeta and 13 Jbeta primers were used. Generated by immunoSEQ multiplex PCR, the TCRdb table keeps only in-frame clones and is missing some. The sample includes 70,000 to 95,000 clones, approximately 76% of them seen just once. Study-wide findings and caveats: Sequencing likely generated an artifact that appeared as a cluster of highly shared sequence variants.

Notes on this clone: Its antigen is not known.

This clonotype was obtained from a man in his thirties or forties in good health and CMV-seropositive. Sequenced input: PBMCs.

CDR3 in amino acids: CASSFQRGGLNEQFF. The CDR3 nucleotides are TGTGCCAGCAGCTTCCAGCGGGGGGGCCTCAATGAGCAGTTCTTC. The chain couples TRBV7-2 to TRBJ2-1, with 10 bases aligning to TRBD2. J gave up 6 bases and V 3 bases, and 5 bases lay outside the gene matches. Germline CDR1 and CDR2: SGHTA and FQGNSA. CDR3 length equals 15 residues. Supplemented by reference TRBV7-2 and TRBJ2-1, the full variable domain reads GAGVSQSPSNKVTEKGKDVELRCDPISGHTALYWYRQSLGQGLEFLIYFQGNSAPDKSGLPSDRFSAERTGGSVSTLTIQRTQQEDSAVYLCASSFQRGGLNEQFFGPGTRLTVL.